The present T cell receptor beta chain was sequenced within a study of neurological immune-mediated disorders. General study findings and limits: HTLV-1-associated myelopathy showed the most TCR clonal expansion; multiple sclerosis the least, below healthy controls.

This clonotype was counted at least ten times. Antigen: not known. TCRdb redid the calling of the 5' RACE reads with MiXCR, one entry per CDR3 protein. The sample lists 55,000 to 85,000 distinct CDR3 sequences; 2.5% to 4% were seen once. Unsorted libraries came from 2 million PBMCs stored at -80 °C. CDR1 is LNHNV, CDR2 YYDKDF, per germline (reference sequence). There are 15 residues in the CDR3. Trimming removed 0 bases at V and 3 bases at J, with 9 bases between. Sequencing used PBMCs. The source is a woman aged 50 to 65 with multiple sclerosis. The rearrangement uses TRBV15 and TRBJ1-5, with no clear D. Here the CDR3 reads CATSRDKQFNQPQHF. Here the CDR3 DNA reads TGTGCCACCAGCAGAGATAAACAATTCAATCAGCCCCAGCATTTT.